The entry that follows covers one TCR beta chain sequence. This table comes from immunoSEQ multiplex PCR, and its TCRdb copy is limited to in-frame clones, with some not included. The sample gives roughly 150,000 clones, approximately 91% of which show up once; around 2.1% is in the top ten. The data originate from a study of T cell responses to AZD1222 COVID-19 vaccine. Germline CDR1 is LNHDA and CDR2 is SQIVND (reference sequence). Germline trimming cut 4 bases from V and 3 bases from J; bases unmatched to any gene: 4. The CDR3 is 16 amino acids. This chain links TRBV19 with TRBJ2-2; 11 bases fit TRBD1. This clonotype originated in an adult who received the AZD1222 COVID-19 vaccine. This material consisted of peripheral blood, taken 28 days after the second AZD1222 dose. CDR3 protein: CASSTGQGAYTGELFF. The CDR3 region has the DNA TGTGCCAGTAGTACCGGACAGGGGGCCTACACCGGGGAGCTGTTTTTT. Looking up the rest from reference TRBV19 and TRBJ2-2 gives the full variable domain: DGGITQSPKYLFRKEGQNVTLSCEQNLNHDAMYWYRQDPGQGLRLIYYSQIVNDFQKGDIAEGYSVSREKKESFPLTVTSAQKNPTAFYLCASSTGQGAYTGELFFGEGSRLTVL.